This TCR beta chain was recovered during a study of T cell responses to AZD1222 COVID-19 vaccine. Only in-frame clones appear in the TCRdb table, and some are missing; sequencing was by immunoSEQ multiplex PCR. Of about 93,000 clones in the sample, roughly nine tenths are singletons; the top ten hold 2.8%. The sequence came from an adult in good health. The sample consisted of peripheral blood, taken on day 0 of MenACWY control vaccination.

The CDR3 region is CASSFAGGAIDTQYF. The CDR3 DNA follows: TGTGCCAGCAGCTTCGCGGGGGGGGCGATAGATACGCAGTATTTT. The chain combines TRBV5-6 with TRBJ2-3; TRBD2 aligns across 9 bases. The CDR3 contains 15 residues. CDR1 and CDR2 from the germline V gene are SGHDT and YYEEEE. Germline trimming cut 2 bases from V and 5 bases from J; bases unmatched to any gene: 6.